This entry lists 3 T cell receptor beta chains sequenced from one sample in a study of T-cell reconstitution after alpha-beta-depleted transplantation in children. Unique molecular identifiers were built into the TCRbeta library. One entry per CDR3 protein, called by TCRdb with MiXCR from the PCR reads. There are some 70,000 distinct CDR3 sequences in the sample; approximately 7.3% occur only once, and around 2.6% lies in the top ten. Sequenced here: PBMCs from the stem cell graft donor, sampled from the stem cell graft. The source is a human donor who donated a stem cell graft to a child with acute lymphoblastic leukemia.

This clonotype has a count of ten or more. This CDR3 reads CASSYEGNYGYTF. As DNA, the CDR3 is TGTGCCAGCAGTTATGAGGGGAACTATGGCTACACCTTC. The chain recombines TRBV27 with TRBJ1-2; D is perhaps TRBD1 (5 bases). The CDR3 sequence is 13 residues long. The germline gives CDR1 MNHEY, CDR2 SMNVEV (reference sequence). V was cut by 4 bases and J by 2 bases, with 8 bases left in between.

This clonotype was detected many times. V usage is TRBV20-1 and J usage is TRBJ2-3; 7 bases agree with TRBD2. CDR1 is DFQATT, CDR2 SNEGSKA, per germline (reference sequence). The V and J ends lost 3 bases and 5 bases, in that order; junction bases with no gene match: 11. This CDR3 has 15 amino acids. In nucleotides, the CDR3 is TGCAGTGCTAGGTACCCGCGCGGGGGACGAGATACGCAGTATTTT. This gives the protein CSARYPRGGRDTQYF.

V and J are TRBV5-6 and TRBJ2-1; perhaps D is TRBD1 or TRBD2 (6 bases each). The germline V and J ends were trimmed by 1 base and 6 bases, with 14 bases remaining between them. Germline values: CDR1 SGHDT, CDR2 YYEEEE. The CDR3 runs to 15 residues. As DNA, the CDR3 is TGTGCCAGCAGCTTGACAGGGACCGGGGGCAATGAGCAGTTCTTC. It codes for CASSLTGTGGNEQFF.